Below, 24 T cell receptor beta chains from the same sample are listed, as sequenced in a study of cytomegalovirus exposure and HLA in healthy donors. This PCR relied on a set of 60 Vbeta primers and 13 Jbeta primers. TCRdb's table, derived via immunoSEQ multiplex PCR, lists solely in-frame clones and lacks some. The sample includes around 150,000 clones, 70% to 80% seen only once; the top ten take around 2.3%. Sequences were obtained from PBMCs. Receptor source: a man aged 50-60 years in good health and CMV-seropositive.

The chain carries TRBV5-8 and TRBJ2-4; tentatively, D is TRBD2 (6 bases). Germline CDR1 is SGHTS and CDR2 is YDEGEE. This CDR3 spans 16 amino acids. V lost 5 bases to trimming and J lost 0 bases, with 15 bases between them. The CDR3: CASRGRQALAKNIQYF. CDR3 bases: TGTGCCAGCAGGGGGAGGCAGGCCCTAGCCAAAAACATTCAGTACTTC.

CDR3 bases: TGCGCCAGCAGCTTGGGAGAGAACACTGAAGCTTTCTTT. Translated, it gives CASSLGENTEAFF. V is TRBV5-1 and J is TRBJ1-1, with D unclear. V was shortened by 0 bases and J by 1 base, with 4 bases between the two germline ends. The CDR3 extends over 13 amino acids. CDR1 SGHRS and CDR2 YFSETQ come from the germline V gene.

This clone turned up a few times. The chain is built from TRBV7-3 and TRBJ2-2; TRBD1 agrees at 8 bases. The CDR3 length is 15 residues. Germline V gene data show CDR1 as SGHTA and CDR2 as FQGTGA. V was clipped by 4 bases and J by 7 bases; unmatched bases: 8. DNA for the CDR3: TGTGCCAGCAGCTCAGGACAGGGTAGTTTCGGGGAGCTGTTTTTT. Encoded protein: CASSSGQGSFGELFF.

This chain connects TRBV2 to TRBJ1-3, with 8 nucleotides matching TRBD1. CDR3 size: 15 residues. Trimming removed 6 bases from V and 4 bases from J; junction bases left unmatched: 8. The germline CDR1 and CDR2 sequences are SNHLY and FYNNEI. DNA for the CDR3: TGTGCCAGCAGCCCGGACAGGGCGGACGGAAACACCATATATTTT. The encoded protein is CASSPDRADGNTIYF.

The chain couples TRBV11-1 to TRBJ2-2, with D hard to call. V dropped 6 bases and J dropped 0 bases, with 8 bases sitting between them. The CDR3 is 14 residues long. From germline, CDR1 is SGHAT and CDR2 FQDESV (reference sequence). The CDR3 reads CASRRGANTGELFF. CDR3 bases: TGTGCCAGCAGGCGCGGAGCGAACACCGGGGAGCTGTTTTTT.

The rearrangement links TRBV6-6 to TRBJ2-2; D might be TRBD2 (6 bases). The germline V gene has CDR1 MNHNY and CDR2 SVGAGI (reference sequence). The CDR3 is 15 residues long. The V gene lost 6 bases and the J gene lost 0 bases, with 11 bases spanning the gap. The DNA of the CDR3 is TGTGCCAGCAGCCAGGGACTCGCGAACACCGGGGAGCTGTTTTTT. Translation: CASSQGLANTGELFF.

The chain employs TRBV28 and TRBJ1-4; 8 positions agree with TRBD1. Germline assignment: CDR1 MDHEN and CDR2 SYDVKM. J gave up 9 bases and V 4 bases, and 13 bases lay outside the gene matches. The CDR3 extends over 16 amino acids. Here the CDR3 DNA reads TGTGCCAGCAGTTGGGCAGGGGGCAACTTTAAGAAAAAACTGTTTTTT. This codes for CASSWAGGNFKKKLFF.

The V gene is TRBV7-2, the J gene TRBJ2-7, with 7 bases fitting TRBD1. The germline V gene has CDR1 SGHTA and CDR2 FQGNSA. This CDR3 contains 14 residues. With V trimmed by 5 bases and J by 3 bases, 7 bases remained unmatched. The CDR3 spells CASSLGGVGYEQYF. CDR3 bases: TGTGCCAGCAGCCTAGGGGGCGTAGGCTACGAGCAGTACTTC.

The V and J genes are TRBV7-8 and TRBJ1-3; TRBD1 might be the D (5 bases). The CDR3 totals 13 residues. V lost 1 base to trimming and J lost 5 bases, with 6 bases between them. Germline V gives CDR1 SGHVS, CDR2 FQNEAQ. The CDR3 DNA follows: TGTGCCAGCAGCTTAGACAGGAGAAACACCATATATTTT. This sequence encodes CASSLDRRNTIYF.

This clone was recorded only once. V is TRBV6-1 and J is TRBJ2-5, with D tentatively TRBD2 (6 bases). With 4 bases removed from V and 2 bases from J, the gap between germline ends came to 14 bases. Germline V CDR1 and CDR2: MNHNS, SASEGT. The CDR3 covers 15 residues. The chain's CDR3 is CASSVGTLVQETQYF. The CDR3 coding sequence is TGTGCCAGCAGTGTCGGGACTCTGGTTCAAGAGACCCAGTACTTC.

This clone was observed a single time. The chain recombines TRBV27 with TRBJ2-3, with 14 nucleotides matching TRBD2. Germline CDR1 reads MNHEY; CDR2 reads SMNVEV (reference sequence). This CDR3 contains 17 residues. V was clipped by 5 bases and J by 2 bases; unmatched bases: 6. The CDR3 DNA reads TGTGCCAGCAGTCGTCGGACTAGCGGGGGGCTCACAGATACGCAGTATTTT. As protein: CASSRRTSGGLTDTQYF.

The rearrangement links TRBV19 to TRBJ2-3, with 8 positions matching TRBD2. V lost 6 bases to trimming and J lost 6 bases; unmatched junction nucleotides: 8. The CDR3 runs to 14 residues. Germline values: CDR1 LNHDA, CDR2 SQIVND (reference sequence). The CDR3 sequence: CASSGGASGDTQYF. Here the CDR3 DNA reads TGTGCCAGTAGCGGGGGGGCCTCAGGGGATACGCAGTATTTT. Drawing the rest from reference TRBV19 and TRBJ2-3, the complete variable domain is DGGITQSPKYLFRKEGQNVTLSCEQNLNHDAMYWYRQDPGQGLRLIYYSQIVNDFQKGDIAEGYSVSREKKESFPLTVTSAQKNPTAFYLCASSGGASGDTQYFGPGTRLTVL.

V usage is TRBV6-1 and J usage is TRBJ2-7; no clear D. This CDR3 is 12 amino acids long. Trimming took 7 bases from V and 6 from J, leaving 13 bases between them. Germline CDR1 reads MNHNS; CDR2 reads SASEGT. Written as DNA, the CDR3 is TGTGCCAGCACCTCTCATATGAGCGAGCAGTACTTC. This sequence encodes CASTSHMSEQYF.

The CDR3 loop reads CASSLLQAWDKATYEQYF. The CDR3 coding sequence is TGTGCCAGCTCACTTCTCCAAGCGTGGGACAAGGCGACCTACGAGCAGTACTTC. The chain recombines TRBV18 with TRBJ2-7; D is possibly TRBD1 (6 bases). The CDR3 consists of 18 residues. V gave up 4 bases and J gave up 2 bases, with 24 bases separating them. Germline loops: CDR1 KGHSH, CDR2 LQKENI.

The chain recombines TRBV7-8 with TRBJ2-3; maybe TRBD1 (6 bases). Trimming left V 5 bases short and J 4 bases short, with 13 bases between. The CDR3 is 14 amino acids. Germline V CDR1 and CDR2: SGHVS, FQNEAQ. CDR3 protein: CASSLLQGSDTQYF. CDR3 bases: TGTGCCAGCAGCCTCCTACAGGGATCAGATACGCAGTATTTT.

This clone was detected a few times. CDR3 sequence (DNA): TGTGCCAGCAGCGTATTCTCGTCTAGCGGGGGGCGGATGGATGAGCAGTTCTTC. Translation: CASSVFSSSGGRMDEQFF. This rearrangement joins TRBV9 to TRBJ2-1, with 11 bases lining up with TRBD2. V gave up 1 base and J gave up 8 bases; unmatched junction bases: 14. The CDR3 has 18 residues. CDR1 and CDR2 from the germline V gene are SGDLS and YYNGEE.

This chain links TRBV7-2 with TRBJ2-2; 9 bases line up with TRBD1. The V and J ends lost 3 bases and 6 bases, in that order; junction bases with no gene match: 2. Germline V CDR1 and CDR2: SGHTA, FQGNSA. The CDR3 covers 14 residues. The chain's CDR3 is CASSLDRGSGELFF. In DNA, the CDR3 is TGTGCCAGCAGCTTGGACAGGGGCTCCGGGGAGCTGTTTTTT.

This chain joins TRBV7-2 and TRBJ2-3; D not certain. The length of the CDR3 is 13 residues. V gave up 0 bases and J gave up 3 bases, with 4 bases separating them. The germline V gene encodes CDR1 SGHTA and CDR2 FQGNSA. CDR3 nucleotides: TGTGCCAGCAGCTTAGCCAGGACAGATACGCAGTATTTT. It specifies CASSLARTDTQYF.

The V gene is TRBV15, the J gene TRBJ2-1, with 8 positions matching TRBD1. V trimming: 0 bases; J trimming: 8 bases; junction bases outside the gene matches: 3. The CDR3 length is 14 residues. The germline CDR1 and CDR2 sequences are LNHNV and YYDKDF (reference sequence). The CDR3 DNA is TGTGCCACCAGCAGAGATGGGACAGGTGATGAGCAGTTCTTC. It yields the protein CATSRDGTGDEQFF.

This clone was counted only a few times. The chain uses TRBV7-2 and TRBJ1-5; no reliable D call. Germline V gives CDR1 SGHTA, CDR2 FQGNSA. Deletions cut 3 bases from V and 5 bases from J, with 8 bases between. This CDR3 is built from 13 residues. DNA of the CDR3: TGTGCCAGCAGCTTTTTGAGGGATCAGCCCCAGCATTTT. Translating it yields CASSFLRDQPQHF.

The J gene is TRBJ2-3, the V gene TRBV18; 10 nucleotides align to TRBD2. This CDR3 comprises 15 residues. Trimming at V came to 1 base and at J to 5 bases, leaving 3 bases not matched to a gene. CDR1 is KGHSH and CDR2 is LQKENI in the germline V gene. CDR3 in amino acids: CASSPRVAGGDTQYF. CDR3 bases: TGTGCCAGCTCACCACGGGTAGCGGGGGGAGATACGCAGTATTTT.

This clone occurred once. V usage is TRBV7-8 and J usage is TRBJ2-7; the match to TRBD1 covers 8 bases. CDR1 and CDR2 from the germline V gene are SGHVS and FQNEAQ. CDR3 size: 16 residues. Unmatched junction bases numbered 11, after V lost 4 bases and J lost 3 bases. The CDR3 DNA reads as TGTGCCAGCAGCTATACGATCAGGGGGCGCGGCTACGAGCAGTACTTC. Its translation: CASSYTIRGRGYEQYF.

The rearrangement uses TRBV9 and TRBJ1-6; no clear D. The CDR3 covers 17 residues. Germline CDR1 is SGDLS and CDR2 is YYNGEE. Trimming took off 0 bases at V and 8 bases at J, with 18 bases between the two ends. The CDR3 nucleotides are TGTGCCAGCAGCGTAGAGGCCGCGGAAGCTACTGATTCACCCCTCCACTTT. It specifies CASSVEAAEATDSPLHF.

The chain carries TRBV10-3 and TRBJ2-1, with 10 bases fitting TRBD2. Germline CDR1 ENHRY, CDR2 SYGVKD. The V gene end was trimmed by 2 bases and the J gene end by 7 bases; junction bases not matched to a gene: 11. This CDR3 has 17 amino acids. CDR3 amino acids: CAISEGISGGAGNEQFF. CDR3 sequence (DNA): TGTGCCATCAGTGAGGGGATCAGCGGGGGGGCGGGGAATGAGCAGTTCTTC.